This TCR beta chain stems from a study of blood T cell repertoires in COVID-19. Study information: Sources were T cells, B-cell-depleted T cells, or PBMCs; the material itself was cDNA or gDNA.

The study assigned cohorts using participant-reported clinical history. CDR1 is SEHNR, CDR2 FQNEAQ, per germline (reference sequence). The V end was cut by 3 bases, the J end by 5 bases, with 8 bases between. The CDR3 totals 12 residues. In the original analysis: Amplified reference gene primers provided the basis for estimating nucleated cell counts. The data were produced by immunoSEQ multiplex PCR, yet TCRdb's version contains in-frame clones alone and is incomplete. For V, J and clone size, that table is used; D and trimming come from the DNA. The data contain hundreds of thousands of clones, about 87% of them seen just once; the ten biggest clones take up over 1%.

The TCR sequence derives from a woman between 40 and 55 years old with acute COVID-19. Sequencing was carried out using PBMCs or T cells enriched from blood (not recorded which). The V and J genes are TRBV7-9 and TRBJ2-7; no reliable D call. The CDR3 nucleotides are TGTGCCAGCAGCTTGGAGAGAAACGAGCAGTACTTC. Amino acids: CASSLERNEQYF.